These 9 T cell receptor beta chains were sequenced from one sample in a study of tumor-infiltrating lymphocytes in primary liver carcinoma. From unsorted bulk tissue weighing about 18-30 mg, DNA and RNA were co-extracted. The investigators made TCR beta cDNA from about 510 ng total RNA, using a constant-region primer. Each TCR beta library was derived from three nested multiplex PCR rounds that employed slightly modified ARM-PCR. TRBV1-TRBV30 forward primers and a C-beta reverse primer were used in the first two PCR rounds, which each ran for about 9 cycles. TCRdb re-analysed the multiplex PCR reads in MiXCR, keeping a single row per CDR3 protein. The table includes about 99,000 distinct CDR3 sequences, approximately 68% detected once. The sequenced material came from liver tumor tissue from sampling region 5. Subset noted: tumor region T5, tumor centre. The receptor source for this set is a woman in her sixties with primary liver carcinoma and hepatitis B virus infection.

Concerning this clonotype: The junction departs from the called germline gene at one end, perhaps through a read error. J is TRBJ2-7 and V is TRBV24-1; TRBD1 agrees at 7 bases. The CDR3 covers 12 residues. Germline loops: CDR1 KGHDR, CDR2 SFDVKD. CDR3 nucleotides: TGTGTCACCAGTTCACAGGGGTACGAGCAGTACTTC. This codes for CVTSSQGYEQYF.

Turning to this clonotype: The CDR3 does not close with the conserved phenylalanine or tryptophan, likely indicating a read error. V gene TRBV12-3 or TRBV12-4 combines with J gene TRBJ1-2, with D tentatively TRBD1 (6 bases). The CDR3 is 13 amino acids. The CDR3 loop is CVSTTDRNYGYTS. CDR3 coding DNA: TGTGTCAGCACTACTGACAGGAACTATGGCTACACCTCT.

The rearrangement uses TRBV27 and TRBJ2-7; 7 bases line up with TRBD2. V was pared by 5 bases and J by 3 bases, with 7 bases of the junction left unmatched. Germline lookup yields CDR1 MNHEY and CDR2 SMNVEV (reference sequence). There are 14 residues in the CDR3. The CDR3: CASSNSGPSYEQYF. In DNA, the CDR3 is TGTGCCAGCAGTAATAGCGGGCCGAGCTACGAGCAGTACTTC.

About this clonotype: At one of its ends the junction is not consistent with the germline gene, which may arise from a read error. This sequence joins TRBV5-5 and TRBJ2-1; no definite D call. Germline CDR1 is SGHKS and CDR2 is YYEKEE (reference sequence). CDR3 length: 16 amino acids. For the CDR3, the DNA is TGTGCCAGCAGCTTGGATACCCAACACAACTACAATGAGCGGTTCTTC. Translation gives CASSLDTQHNYNERFF.

The chain carries TRBV29-1 and TRBJ2-7, with unresolved D. The germline V gene encodes CDR1 SQVTM and CDR2 ANQGSEA. The V and J ends lost 8 bases and 5 bases respectively, with 16 bases between them. This CDR3 is 12 amino acids long. The DNA for the CDR3 is TGCAGCATTCAAGGGATGGGGAACGAGCAGTACTTC. Translating gives CSIQGMGNEQYF.

About this clonotype itself: The CDR3 carries no conserved terminal phenylalanine or tryptophan, so it likely arises from a read error. The V call is TRBV6-5, the J call TRBJ2-2, with a weak D call TRBD2 (6 bases). The CDR3 runs to 17 residues. From germline, CDR1 is MNHEY and CDR2 SVGAGI. This chain's CDR3 is CASSTKRGGDGTGGLFL. The CDR3 DNA is TGTGCCAGCAGTACGAAAAGGGGAGGAGATGGCACCGGGGGGCTGTTTCTT.

V is TRBV2 and J is TRBJ2-3; D may be TRBD2 (5 bases). The CDR3 loop spans 13 amino acids. Germline V gene sequence: CDR1 SNHLY, CDR2 FYNNEI. Trimming took 6 bases from V and 5 from J, leaving 12 bases between them. The CDR3 region has the DNA TGTGCCAGCAGGCCCGTGGGGAGAGATACGCAGTATTTT. It translates to CASRPVGRDTQYF.

Comments on this clonotype: At one end the junction does not follow the germline gene, possibly because of a read error. The CDR3 nucleotides are TGTGCCTGCAGGAAGAGACTAGCAGGGGTCACAGATACGCAGTATTTT. Its protein product is CACRKRLAGVTDTQYF. V is TRBV12-3 or TRBV12-4 and J is TRBJ2-3, with TRBD2 as a possible D gene (7 bases). The CDR3 length is 16 residues.

This clonotype appeared many times. The J gene is TRBJ2-3, the V gene TRBV5-6, with D maybe TRBD1 (5 bases). Germline CDR1 reads SGHDT; CDR2 reads YYEEEE. Trimming left V 4 bases short and J 4 bases short, with 10 bases between. The CDR3 runs 13 residues. The CDR3 spells CASSATGADTQYF. The CDR3 DNA reads as TGTGCCAGCAGCGCCACAGGAGCAGATACGCAGTATTTT.